The sequence of this T cell receptor (beta chain) was determined in a study of PD-1 blockade in classical Hodgkin lymphoma. Regarding the study as a whole: It was among complete responders that baseline diversity resembled that of newly diagnosed patients. While CD8+ TCR diversity did not rise significantly by C4D1, CD4+ TCR diversity did.

The method was immunoSEQ multiplex PCR; TCRdb's version includes in-frame clones alone and lacks a portion of them. This sample yields around 100,000 clones, of which around 89% are seen a single time; more than 6.5% belongs to the top ten. The CDR3 totals 13 residues. In germline, CDR1 is SGHTA, CDR2 FQGTGA. Trimming took off 6 bases at V and 4 bases at J, with 13 bases between the two ends. There was relapse after autologous stem cell transplantation in every patient, and there was variation in brentuximab vedotin exposure. With regard to this clone: Its antigen is currently unknown.

Here the sequenced sample was peripheral blood mononuclear cells (PBMCs), taken before the second cycle of nivolumab. This TCR came from a human donor with classical Hodgkin lymphoma. V usage is TRBV7-3 and J usage is TRBJ2-7; perhaps TRBD2 as D (5 bases). The chain's CDR3 is CASRNETSYEQYF. CDR3 bases: TGTGCCAGCAGGAATGAAACTAGTTACGAGCAGTACTTC.